This T cell receptor (beta chain) was obtained from a study of sequential checkpoint blockade in melanoma. Whole-study context: Both treatment sequences were followed by maintenance nivolumab.

As to treatment: randomized to nivolumab then ipilimumab (arm A) or the reverse (arm B). From thawed PBMCs, live CD3+CD8+ cells negative for CD19 and CD56 were sorted. Assay: immunoSEQ multiplex PCR; the TCRdb copy retains only in-frame clones and omits some. The sample carries fewer than 50,000 clones, approximately 91% recorded once. CDR1 and CDR2 from the germline V gene are MNHEY and SMNVEV (reference sequence). The CDR3 is 14 residues long. Losses at the gene ends were 5 bases for V and 6 bases for J; bases not matched to a gene: 7. This chain uses TRBV27 with TRBJ2-7, with TRBD1 matching 10 bases. The input for sequencing was CD8+ T cells sorted from blood (inferred from file names), taken from a patient given nivolumab and ipilimumab in sequence. The receptor comes from a human donor with melanoma. The CDR3 spells CASSHRTGGIEQYF. Here the CDR3 DNA reads TGTGCCAGCAGTCACCGGACAGGGGGAATCGAGCAGTACTTC.